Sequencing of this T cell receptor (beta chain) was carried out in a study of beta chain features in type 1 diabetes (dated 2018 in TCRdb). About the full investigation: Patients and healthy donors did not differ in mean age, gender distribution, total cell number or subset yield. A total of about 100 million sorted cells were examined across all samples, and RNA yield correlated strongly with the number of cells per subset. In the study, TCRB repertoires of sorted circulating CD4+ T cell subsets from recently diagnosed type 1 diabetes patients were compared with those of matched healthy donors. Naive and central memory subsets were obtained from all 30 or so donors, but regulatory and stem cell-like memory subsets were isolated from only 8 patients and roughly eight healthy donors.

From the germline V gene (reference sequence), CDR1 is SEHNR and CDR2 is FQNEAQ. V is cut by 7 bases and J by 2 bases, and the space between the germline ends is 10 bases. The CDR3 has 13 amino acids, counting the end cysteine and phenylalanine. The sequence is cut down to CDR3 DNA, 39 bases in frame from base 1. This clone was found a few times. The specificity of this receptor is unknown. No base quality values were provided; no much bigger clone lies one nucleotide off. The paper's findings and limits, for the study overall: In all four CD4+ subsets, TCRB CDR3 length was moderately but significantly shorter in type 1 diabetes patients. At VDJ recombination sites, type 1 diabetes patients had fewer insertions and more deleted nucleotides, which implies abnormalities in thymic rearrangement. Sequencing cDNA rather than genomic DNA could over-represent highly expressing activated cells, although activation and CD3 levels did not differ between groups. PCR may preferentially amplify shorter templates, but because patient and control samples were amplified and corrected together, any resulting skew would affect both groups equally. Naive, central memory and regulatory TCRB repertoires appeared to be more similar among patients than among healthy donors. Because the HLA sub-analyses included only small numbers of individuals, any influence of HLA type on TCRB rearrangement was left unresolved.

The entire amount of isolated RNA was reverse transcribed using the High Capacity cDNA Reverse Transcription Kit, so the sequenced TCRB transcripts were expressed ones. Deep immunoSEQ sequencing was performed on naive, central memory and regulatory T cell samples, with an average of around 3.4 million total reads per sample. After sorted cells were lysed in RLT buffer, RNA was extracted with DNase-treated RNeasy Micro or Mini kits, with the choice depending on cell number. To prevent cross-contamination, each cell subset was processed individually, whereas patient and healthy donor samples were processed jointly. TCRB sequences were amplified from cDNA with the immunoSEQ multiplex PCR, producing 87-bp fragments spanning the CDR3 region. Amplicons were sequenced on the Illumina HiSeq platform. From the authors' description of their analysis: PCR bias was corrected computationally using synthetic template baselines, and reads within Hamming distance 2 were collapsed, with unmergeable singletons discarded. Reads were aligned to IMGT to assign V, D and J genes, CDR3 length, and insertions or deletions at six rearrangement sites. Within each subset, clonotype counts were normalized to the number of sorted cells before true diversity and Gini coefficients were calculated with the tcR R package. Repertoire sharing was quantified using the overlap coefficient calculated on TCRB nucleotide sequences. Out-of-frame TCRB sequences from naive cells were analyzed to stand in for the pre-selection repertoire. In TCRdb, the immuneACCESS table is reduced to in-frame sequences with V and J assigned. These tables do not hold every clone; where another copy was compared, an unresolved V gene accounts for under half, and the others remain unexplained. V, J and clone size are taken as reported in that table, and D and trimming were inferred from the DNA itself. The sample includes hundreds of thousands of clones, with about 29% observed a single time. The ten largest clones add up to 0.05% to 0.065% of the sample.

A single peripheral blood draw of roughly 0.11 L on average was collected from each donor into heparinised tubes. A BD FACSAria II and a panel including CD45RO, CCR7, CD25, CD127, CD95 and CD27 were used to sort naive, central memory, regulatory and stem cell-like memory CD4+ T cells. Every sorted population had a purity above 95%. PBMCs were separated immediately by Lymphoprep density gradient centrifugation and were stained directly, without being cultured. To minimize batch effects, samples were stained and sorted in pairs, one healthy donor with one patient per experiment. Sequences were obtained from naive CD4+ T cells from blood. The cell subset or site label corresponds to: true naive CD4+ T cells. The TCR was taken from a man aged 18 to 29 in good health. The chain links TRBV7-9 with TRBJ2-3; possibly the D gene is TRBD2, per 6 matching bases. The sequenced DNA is TGTGCCAGCAACCGGGAGACCACAGATACGCAGTATTTT. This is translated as CASNRETTDTQYF.